This T cell receptor beta chain was recovered during a study of post-analysis software for immune sequencing data. As concerns this clonotype: Its antigen remains unknown. A read error may account for a junction end that differs from germline.

Study results and caveats: Five or six TRBV segments were significantly more frequent in patients than in controls. TRBV5-6, TRBV5-1 and TRBV20-1 were among these segments.

Built from TCR beta cDNA, the libraries had unique molecular identifiers in them. TCRdb re-called the PCR reads with MiXCR, one entry per CDR3 protein. The table has 750,000 to 950,000 distinct CDR3 sequences, under 60% seen once; the top ten hold just under 5%. The germline gives CDR1 SGHDT, CDR2 YYEEEE. There are 15 residues in the CDR3. This chain joins TRBV5-6 and TRBJ2-5, with TRBD1 identical over 12 bases. The receptor comes from a girl aged 5 to 17 with multiple sclerosis. Sequenced material: blood. CDR3 sequence reads: CASSYGTGGKEAQYF. The CDR3 DNA reads as TGTGCCAGCAGCTATGGGACAGGGGGCAAAGAGGCCCAGTACTTC.